This is a list of T cell receptor beta chains from one sample in a study of cytomegalovirus exposure and HLA in healthy donors. TCRdb keeps only in-frame clones here, not all; method: immunoSEQ multiplex PCR. The sample lists 95,000 to 150,000 clones; 60% to 85% were seen once. Sequenced: PBMCs. Source of these receptors: a female donor in good health and CMV-seronegative. CDR3s include the opening cysteine and the closing phenylalanine or tryptophan. D genes are given only for firm matches. Rows may omit the clone size; those that give it use once, few, many or a size class.

clone size	V gene	D gene	J gene	CDR3 DNA	CDR3 protein
.	TRBV7-6	TRBD1	TRBJ1-1	TGTGCCAGCAGCCAAGGGACAGGGAGCACTGAAGCTTTCTTT	CASSQGTGSTEAFF
few	TRBV29-1	.	TRBJ1-2	TGCAGCGTTGAAGCACCGATGGAGGCATGGGATGGCTACACCTTC	CSVEAPMEAWDGYTF
.	TRBV11-2	TRBD1	TRBJ2-7	TGTGCCAGCAGCGAGGACAGGGGGACCTCCTACGAGCAGTACTTC	CASSEDRGTSYEQYF
.	TRBV2	.	TRBJ2-1	TGTGCCAGCGGTGGGGACTCATACAATGAGCAGTTCTTC	CASGGDSYNEQFF
.	TRBV29-1	TRBD1	TRBJ1-2	TGCAGCGTTGCGGGACAGGGGGAAGGCTACACCTTC	CSVAGQGEGYTF
.	TRBV19	.	TRBJ2-1	TGTGCCAGTAGTATGGAGGGATTCTACAATGAGCAGTTCTTC	CASSMEGFYNEQFF
.	TRBV5-1	TRBD1	TRBJ1-2	TGCGCCAGCAGCTTCGGCCCAGGACAGGGCGATGGCTACACCTTC	CASSFGPGQGDGYTF
.	TRBV5-6	TRBD1	TRBJ1-5	TGTGCCAGCAGTTCGGGACAGATGAATCAGCCCCAGCATTTT	CASSSGQMNQPQHF
.	TRBV7-3	.	TRBJ1-1	TGTGCCAGCAGCTTAACCCTAGTTCGGGACACTGAAGCTTTCTTT	CASSLTLVRDTEAFF
.	TRBV5-4	.	TRBJ2-3	TGTGCCAGCAGCTTCCGAGATGACTCGTTTAGGTGTTTT	CASSFRDDSFRCF
.	TRBV10-2	TRBD2	TRBJ2-7	TGCGCCAGCAGTGACTCTAGCGGGGGACCCTACGAGCAGTACTTC	CASSDSSGGPYEQYF
.	TRBV5-5	TRBD1	TRBJ2-2	TGTGCCAGCAGCTCGACAGGGGTCCTGATGGGGTCCGGGGAGCTGTTTTTT	CASSSTGVLMGSGELFF
.	TRBV7-7	TRBD2	TRBJ2-2	TGTGCTAGCAGCTCAGGGAGGGTGAACACCGGGGAGCTGTTTTTT	CASSSGRVNTGELFF
.	TRBV7-8	.	TRBJ1-4	TGTGCCAGCAGCTTAGGCAGGGTGGGGGAAAAACTGTTTTTT	CASSLGRVGEKLFF
.	TRBV27	.	TRBJ2-7	TGTGCCAGCAGCGACCCCGGGGGATTCCTAGGGCAGTACTTC	CASSDPGGFLGQYF
few	TRBV30	.	TRBJ2-7	TGTGCCTGGAGACGAAAACAGGTTAGCCCCTCCGAGCAGTACTTC	CAWRRKQVSPSEQYF
.	TRBV29-1	.	TRBJ1-3	TGCAGCGTCGATACCGGGGGGTTCTCTGGAAACACCATATATTTT	CSVDTGGFSGNTIYF
.	TRBV5-6	TRBD1	TRBJ1-1	TGTGCCAGCAGCTTGGCAGGGGGCCCTGAAGCTTTCTTT	CASSLAGGPEAFF
.	TRBV5-1	TRBD1	TRBJ1-1	TGCGCCAGCAGCCCCGGGACAGCGAACACTGAAGCTTTCTTT	CASSPGTANTEAFF
.	TRBV5-8	.	TRBJ2-5	TGTGCCAGCAGCCCTCAAGAGACCCAGTACTTC	CASSPQETQYF
few	TRBV18	TRBD2	TRBJ2-5	TGTGCCAGCTCACCGAGGCGGCGGGAGCAGGAGACCCAGTACTTC	CASSPRRREQETQYF
.	TRBV11-2	TRBD1	TRBJ2-1	TGTGCCAGCAGCCCCCGTGGGACAGGGTACGATGAGCAGTTCTTC	CASSPRGTGYDEQFF
.	TRBV25-1	.	TRBJ1-1	TGTGCCAGCAGTGGGGTTTTTGGCTCAGGGAACACTGAAGCTTTCTTT	CASSGVFGSGNTEAFF
few	TRBV5-1	.	TRBJ2-3	TGCGCCAGCAGCTTGGCCCCTTCGGATACGCAGTATTTT	CASSLAPSDTQYF
.	TRBV15	.	TRBJ1-1	TGTGCCACCAGCAGAGATCGGAGGGGCGACACTGAAGCTTTCTTT	CATSRDRRGDTEAFF
.	TRBV11-3	.	TRBJ2-1	TGTGCCAGCAGCTTCACGGTCAATGAGCAGTTCTTC	CASSFTVNEQFF
once	TRBV6-1	.	TRBJ2-7	TGTGCCACCTCGAGAGACTCTGCACGGGTCCCCGAGCAGTACTTC	CATSRDSARVPEQYF
.	TRBV7-9	TRBD1	TRBJ2-7	TGTGCCAGCAGCTTAGCACACAGGGGGTATGGATACGAGCAGTACTTC	CASSLAHRGYGYEQYF
.	TRBV6-1	.	TRBJ2-7	TGTGCCAGCAAAGTTCCACAGGGCGGCTACGAGCAGTACTTC	CASKVPQGGYEQYF
.	TRBV6-1	.	TRBJ2-2	TGTGCCACCACCCGGGTTAGCGACAACACCGGGGAGCTGTTTTTT	CATTRVSDNTGELFF
.	TRBV18	.	TRBJ2-7	TGTGCCAGCTCACCACAGGAGGGTAGCTACGAGCAGTACTTC	CASSPQEGSYEQYF
.	TRBV27	.	TRBJ2-1	TGTGCCAGCAGTTTGGAAACTACCTCCTACAATGAGCAGTTCTTC	CASSLETTSYNEQFF
.	TRBV6-1	TRBD1	TRBJ1-5	TGTGCCAGCAGTGAAGGGATAGGACAGGGGGATCAGCCCCAGCATTTT	CASSEGIGQGDQPQHF
once	TRBV7-9	TRBD1	TRBJ1-2	TGTGCCAGCAGCTTAACCTCGGGACAGGGGGCCAGCGGCTACACCTTC	CASSLTSGQGASGYTF
.	TRBV9	.	TRBJ2-1	TGTGCCAGCAGCGTCGGACTGCGCAATGAGCAGTTCTTC	CASSVGLRNEQFF
.	TRBV5-5	.	TRBJ2-7	TGTGCCAGCAGCCAGGGACACGGATCCTTCGAGCAGTACTTC	CASSQGHGSFEQYF
.	TRBV4-1	.	TRBJ2-7	TGTGCCAGCAGCCAAGGCCCCCTAGTAGTCTACGAGCAGTACTTC	CASSQGPLVVYEQYF
once	TRBV5-1	TRBD1	TRBJ1-2	TGCGCCAGCAGCTCCGCGGGACAGGGTTTTAACTATGGCTACACCTTC	CASSSAGQGFNYGYTF
.	TRBV30	.	TRBJ1-1	TGTGCCTTCGACCACAGGGCTCGAGCTTTCTTT	CAFDHRARAFF
.	TRBV6-4	.	TRBJ2-3	TGTGCCAGCAGTGACGGGCCTAGCACAGATACGCAGTATTTT	CASSDGPSTDTQYF
few	TRBV7-9	.	TRBJ1-1	TGTGCCAGCAGCCCCCAGCAGGGGCCGCAAAAAATGAACACTGAAGCTTTCTTT	CASSPQQGPQKMNTEAFF
.	TRBV12-5	TRBD2	TRBJ2-1	TGTGCTAGTGGTTTGTGGGGACTAGCGGGACAACCCATGGATGAGCAGTTCTTC	CASGLWGLAGQPMDEQFF
once	TRBV29-1	TRBD1	TRBJ2-7	TGCAGCGTTGCCGGGACAGGGGGCCACGAGCAGTACTTC	CSVAGTGGHEQYF
.	TRBV5-4	TRBD1	TRBJ2-7	TGTGCCAGCAGCCTACGGGGACAGGGACGAACCTACGAGCAGTACTTC	CASSLRGQGRTYEQYF
few	TRBV4-1	TRBD2	TRBJ2-2	TGCGCCAGCAGCCAAGAAAGCGGCGGGGGGGGCACCGGGGAGCTGTTTTTT	CASSQESGGGGTGELFF
.	TRBV7-3	TRBD1	TRBJ2-1	TGTGCCAGCAGCTTAAGCCCAGGGGGCGGTTATGAGCAGTTCTTC	CASSLSPGGGYEQFF
few	TRBV5-4	.	TRBJ1-2	TGTGCCAGCAGATCTGACAGGACAGAGGTCTATGGCTACACCTTC	CASRSDRTEVYGYTF
once	TRBV28	.	TRBJ1-4	TGTGCCAGCAGTTTTCGGGGTTTCGATGAAAAACTGTTTTTT	CASSFRGFDEKLFF
few	TRBV5-1	TRBD2	TRBJ2-1	TGCGCCAGCAGGACTAGCGGGTATCCTCATGAGCAGTTCTTC	CASRTSGYPHEQFF
.	TRBV18	.	TRBJ1-1	TGTGCCAGCTCACTAACAGGTTCCACTGAAGCTTTCTTT	CASSLTGSTEAFF
.	TRBV18	.	TRBJ1-2	TGTGCCAGCTCACCGACTTCGCAGGGCTCCTATGGCTACACCTTC	CASSPTSQGSYGYTF
.	TRBV5-5	TRBD1	TRBJ2-7	TGTGCCAGCAGCTTGGGGGACAGGGCCTACGAGCAGTACTTC	CASSLGDRAYEQYF
.	TRBV5-1	TRBD1	TRBJ1-1	TGCGCCAGCACCCGGGGGGAGACAGGGGGGACTGAAGCTTTCTTT	CASTRGETGGTEAFF
.	TRBV6-1	TRBD2	TRBJ2-4	TGTGCCAGCCTTCAACCACTAGCGGCCAAAAACATTCAGTACTTC	CASLQPLAAKNIQYF
.	TRBV10-2	TRBD2	TRBJ2-7	TGCGCCAGCAGTGATGGCGGACTAGCTGGATACGAGCAGTACTTC	CASSDGGLAGYEQYF
.	TRBV6-5	TRBD1	TRBJ1-5	TGTGCCAGCAGTCCCCGGGACAGAGACAATCAGCCCCAGCATTTT	CASSPRDRDNQPQHF
.	TRBV20-1	.	TRBJ2-1	TGCAGTGCTGCCGGGTCGGAGCAGTTCTTC	CSAAGSEQFF
.	TRBV28	TRBD1	TRBJ2-3	TGTGCCAGCAGTCCCAGGGGGCGAATAGGCACAGATACGCAGTATTTT	CASSPRGRIGTDTQYF
.	TRBV5-4	TRBD2	TRBJ2-5	TGTGCCAGCAGCTTGGGCCTAGCGGACCAAGAGACCCAGTACTTC	CASSLGLADQETQYF
once	TRBV7-6	TRBD2	TRBJ2-3	TGTGCCAGCAGCTCGACATGGACTAGCGGGAAACGCACAGATACGCAGTATTTT	CASSSTWTSGKRTDTQYF